The 11 T cell receptor beta chains listed next were all sequenced from one sample in a study of blood T cell repertoires in COVID-19. Repertoires were generated with immunoSEQ multiplex PCR, while TCRdb's copy carries only in-frame clones and drops some. The profile shows roughly 250,000 clones, roughly nine tenths of them singletons. Sequencing used peripheral blood. These receptors were obtained from a woman aged 25 to 39 with COVID-19, enrolled during active disease.

The chain couples TRBV6-2 or TRBV6-3 to TRBJ1-3; D is uncertain. V gave up 0 bases and J gave up 2 bases, with 8 bases separating them. This CDR3 is built from 15 residues. Looked up from germline, CDR1 is MNHEY and CDR2 is SVGEGT. CDR3 residues: CASSYSGSAGNTIYF. The CDR3 DNA follows: TGTGCCAGCAGTTACTCCGGGAGCGCTGGAAACACCATATATTTT.

This clone was picked up a small number of times. The chain carries TRBV4-1 and TRBJ1-6; 8 bases align to TRBD1. The CDR3 sequence is 15 residues long. The J segment lost 7 bases and the V segment lost 4 bases, leaving 6 bases of the junction unmatched. CDR1 and CDR2 from the germline V gene are MGHRA and YSYEKL. Here the CDR3 DNA reads TGCGCCAGCAGCCCGGACAGGGCCCTCAATTCACCCCTCCACTTT. It codes for CASSPDRALNSPLHF.

The chain carries TRBV2 and TRBJ2-2, with 7 bases matching TRBD2. This CDR3 has 15 amino acids. V dropped 7 bases and J dropped 5; count of bases not matched to a gene: 10. Germline V gene data show CDR1 as SNHLY and CDR2 as FYNNEI. The CDR3 coding sequence is TGTGCCAGCAATTTCGGGGCTAGCGGTACCGGGGAGCTGTTTTTT. It encodes CASNFGASGTGELFF.

V gene TRBV19 combines with J gene TRBJ2-3, with TRBD1 matching over 8 bases. CDR1 and CDR2 (germline): LNHDA, SQIVND (reference sequence). The ends lost 1 base at V and 4 bases at J; junction bases unmatched: 4. This CDR3 comprises 15 residues. The CDR3 loop reads CASSIGQGFPDTQYF. CDR3 sequence (DNA): TGTGCCAGTAGTATAGGACAGGGGTTCCCAGATACGCAGTATTTT.

This chain links TRBV28 with TRBJ2-5; the D gene is possibly TRBD1 (6 bases). V was pared by 5 bases and J by 5 bases, with 24 bases between. From germline, CDR1 is MDHEN and CDR2 SYDVKM. The CDR3 is made up of 17 amino acids. The CDR3: CASSARAPTGPGETQYF. The CDR3 DNA follows: TGTGCCAGCAGTGCACGGGCACCAACAGGGCCAGGGGAGACCCAGTACTTC.

The chain combines TRBV19 with TRBJ1-5, with D maybe TRBD1 (5 bases). The CDR3 is 12 residues long. The germline gives CDR1 LNHDA, CDR2 SQIVND (reference sequence). The V end was cut by 8 bases, the J end by 9 bases, with 14 bases between. The CDR3 region is CASGEGTRPQHF. CDR3 sequence (DNA): TGTGCCAGTGGGGAGGGGACGAGGCCCCAGCATTTT.

The V and J genes are TRBV3-1 (or the pseudogene TRBV3-2) and TRBJ2-5, with TRBD2 identical over 9 bases. Germline values: CDR1 LGHDT, CDR2 YNNKEL (reference sequence). With V trimmed by 3 bases and J by 7 bases, 9 bases remained unmatched. This CDR3 comprises 15 residues. The CDR3 coding sequence is TGTGCCAGCAGCCAGCTAGCGGGGCCTCGGGCGACCCAGTACTTC. This translates into CASSQLAGPRATQYF.

This sequence joins TRBV3-1 (or the pseudogene TRBV3-2) and TRBJ1-3, with a tentative D call TRBD1 (6 bases). The CDR3 spans 16 residues. V lost 1 base, J lost 1 base, and 11 bases lay in between. Germline V CDR1 and CDR2: LGHDT, YNNKEL (reference sequence). In DNA, the CDR3 is TGTGCCAGCAGCCAAGCCAGGGGCACTTCTGGAAACACCATATATTTT. It translates to CASSQARGTSGNTIYF.

The gene calls are TRBV12-5 and TRBJ2-5; 7 bases align to TRBD1. CDR1 LGHNT and CDR2 FRNRAP come from the germline V gene. The J segment lost 3 bases and the V segment lost 5 bases, leaving 6 bases of the junction unmatched. There are 14 residues in the CDR3. The CDR3 nucleotides read TGTGCTAGTGGTCCGGGACAGACAGAAGAGACCCAGTACTTC. Translation: CASGPGQTEETQYF.

The chain is built from TRBV28 and TRBJ1-2; D unclear. V was pared by 7 bases and J by 4 bases, with 13 bases between. The CDR3 covers 13 residues. CDR1 is MDHEN, CDR2 SYDVKM, per germline. In nucleotides, the CDR3 is TGTGCCAGCACCGGTCGGGTCGGCTATGGCTACACCTTC. Residues: CASTGRVGYGYTF.

The chain combines TRBV2 with TRBJ1-4; no definite D call. From germline, CDR1 is SNHLY and CDR2 FYNNEI. V was trimmed by 6 bases and J by 7 bases, leaving 6 bases between them. The CDR3 runs to 11 residues. CDR3 sequence (DNA): TGTGCCAGCAGCCCCGGTGAAAAACTGTTTTTT. Translating gives CASSPGEKLFF.